This T cell receptor (beta chain) derives from a study of blood T cell repertoires in COVID-19 (TCRdb year 2020). Some background on the complete study: Samples from collaborators originated in the United States, Italy and Spain and spanned both the acute and convalescent phases of COVID-19. The prospective study material was composed of cDNA or gDNA derived from T cells, B-cell-depleted T cells, or PBMCs. Subjects who had been exposed to COVID-19, were actively infected with it, or had recovered from it provided the deeply sampled blood TCRbeta repertoires that made up the dataset. The repertoires were made available in a free public database intended to serve as a resource for research on the immune response to SARS-CoV-2. The samples were drawn from two sources: the first 160 participants of the ongoing ImmuneRACE study, and 950 to 1,500 subjects contributed by 6 global collaborators. A de-identified subject ID, COVID-19 status, age in years and sex were almost always included in the sample metadata. HLA class I and class II types, where available, came from metadata supplied by the sample provider rather than from assay-based typing. On the study overall, not on this receptor specifically: The amount of clinical and demographic metadata varied by source and participant and was provided uncurated.

A remark on this clone: Its antigen is not yet known. Qualities for individual bases were not recorded, and no much larger clone is one base off.

The immunoSEQ Assay, a bias-controlled multiplex PCR, was used to amplify TCRbeta CDR3 regions from genomic DNA. The paper's processing steps were these. Within the assay, amplification of reference gene primers was used to estimate how many nucleated cells each sample contained. To quantify the absolute abundance of each unique TCRbeta CDR3 rearrangement, sequence reads were collapsed and filtered. For each sample, productive Simpson clonality was calculated by taking the square root of Simpson's diversity index across productive rearrangements. TCRdb took over this immuneACCESS table, retaining in-frame rearrangements with V and J assigned. Such tables are incomplete; in checked studies, under half of the missing clones stem from an unresolved V gene, and the remainder is unexplained. The V and J calls and clone size were taken over from that table, and D and trimming were inferred from the DNA. The sample records tens of thousands of clones, 80% to 90% of which are singletons. The leading ten clones occupy about 35% of the sample.

Whole blood was collected in K2EDTA tubes by collaborating institutions according to the institutions' own protocols. Collaborator samples were shipped for TCRbeta analysis as frozen whole blood, isolated PBMCs, or DNA extracted from either sample type. V loses 5 bases at its end and J loses 0 bases; junction bases beyond the gene matches: 6. The germline V gene specifies SGHNT as CDR1 and YENEEA as CDR2. The CDR3 starts with the cysteine, ends with the phenylalanine, and has 16 residues. Only the CDR3 portion is preserved as DNA: 48 bases, with reading frame beginning at the first base. The source material was peripheral blood. This sequence was found in a man in his 70s with acute or convalescent COVID-19. This sequence uses TRBV11-3 and TRBJ2-3; 9 of the junction bases match TRBD2. The CDR3 sequence is CASSLRLAGSTDTQYF. The DNA is TGTGCCAGCAGCCTACGCCTAGCGGGGAGCACAGATACGCAGTATTTT.